The clone carrying this T cell receptor beta chain was detected only a few times. Clones were sequenced by immunoSEQ multiplex PCR, and TCRdb holds only the in-frame ones, with some missing. The sample lists 390,000 or so clones; 75% to 95% were seen once. This sample was included in a study of control samples from healthy donors and cancer patients. The source is a man aged 40-49 years with head and neck cancer. The sample taken for sequencing was PBMCs.

CDR3 in DNA: TGTGCCACCAGTGATTCGCGGTGGAACATTCAGTACTTC. This sequence encodes CATSDSRWNIQYF. This sequence joins TRBV24-1 and TRBJ2-4; D gene ambiguous. The CDR3 totals 13 residues. The V and J ends lost 2 bases and 7 bases respectively, with 8 bases between them. Germline CDR1 and CDR2: KGHDR and SFDVKD.